The 8 T cell receptor beta chains below all came from one sample that was sequenced in a study of blood T cell repertoires in COVID-19. Only in-frame clones appear in the TCRdb table, and some are missing; sequencing was by immunoSEQ multiplex PCR. The sample holds a few hundred thousand clones; approximately 90% are singletons and the top ten take under 3.5%. Sequencing input: PBMCs or T cells enriched from blood (not recorded which). The receptors were gathered from a woman aged 18-35 years in a cohort exposed to, infected with or recovered from COVID-19 (not recorded which).

The chain links TRBV10-1 to TRBJ2-7; possibly TRBD2 for D (6 bases). Trimming left V 5 bases short and J 3 bases short, with 23 bases between. This CDR3 spans 17 amino acids. The germline V gene has CDR1 WNHNN and CDR2 SYGVQD (reference sequence). The CDR3 DNA sequence: TGCGCCAGCAGTTCAACCCCCTTGGGGCGGGACCTCTACGAGCAGTACTTC. Translation gives CASSSTPLGRDLYEQYF.

The sample holds one count of this clone. The V and J genes are TRBV19 and TRBJ2-5; 8 nucleotides line up with TRBD2. The length of the CDR3 is 14 residues. Germline V lookup: CDR1 LNHDA, CDR2 SQIVND (reference sequence). Germline trimming cut 6 bases from V and 5 bases from J; bases unmatched to any gene: 8. The CDR3 loop is CASSGTRFRETQYF. The CDR3 DNA follows: TGTGCCAGTAGCGGGACTAGGTTTCGGGAGACCCAGTACTTC.

This sequence joins TRBV7-9 and TRBJ2-3; 13 positions match TRBD2. Trimming at V came to 3 bases and at J to 2 bases, leaving 8 bases not matched to a gene. This CDR3 is 18 amino acids long. Looked up from germline, CDR1 is SEHNR and CDR2 is FQNEAQ (reference sequence). The CDR3 here is CASSLGLTSGGDTDTQYF. The CDR3 coding sequence is TGTGCCAGCAGCTTGGGCCTTACTAGCGGGGGGGACACAGATACGCAGTATTTT.

This chain links TRBV29-1 with TRBJ1-2; 8 nucleotides line up with TRBD1. Per germline, CDR1 SQVTM and CDR2 ANQGSEA. J lost 7 bases, V lost 5 bases, and 18 bases had no gene match. The CDR3 has 16 residues. CDR3 sequence: CSVRERGQGVFGGYTF. The DNA for the CDR3 is TGCAGCGTTCGGGAACGAGGACAGGGAGTTTTTGGTGGCTACACCTTC.

Concerning this clone: A read error may produce the germline difference seen at one junction end. This chain uses TRBV6-5 with TRBJ1-1; D not resolved. The CDR3 length is 13 residues. The germline V gene encodes CDR1 MNHEY and CDR2 SVGAGI. CDR3 sequence: CASSYSLISEAFF. The CDR3 coding sequence is TGTGCCAGCAGCTACTCGCTAATTTCAGAAGCTTTCTTT.

This rearrangement joins TRBV19 to TRBJ1-1, with 9 bases that match TRBD1. Trimming removed 5 bases from V and 4 bases from J; junction bases left unmatched: 11. This CDR3 has 16 residues. Germline V gives CDR1 LNHDA, CDR2 SQIVND (reference sequence). The CDR3 reads CASSAPSQGASTEAFF. Written as DNA, the CDR3 is TGTGCCAGTAGTGCACCTTCACAGGGGGCGAGCACTGAAGCTTTCTTT.

The CDR3, as DNA: TGTGCCAGCAATACCAAGACAGTCGGAGCCGGGGAGCTGTTTTTT. Translated: CASNTKTVGAGELFF. The chain joins TRBV5-4 to TRBJ2-2; D might be TRBD1 (5 bases). The germline V gene encodes CDR1 SGHNT and CDR2 YYREEE (reference sequence). V dropped 6 bases and J dropped 6 bases, with 18 bases sitting between them. The CDR3 sequence is 15 residues long.

V usage is TRBV12-3 or TRBV12-4 and J usage is TRBJ2-5, with 8 bases fitting TRBD2. Trimming cost V 6 bases and J 5 bases; bases outside gene matches: 5. This CDR3 region has 13 residues. CDR3 bases: TGTGCCAGCAGGCGGGGGGCGACGGAGACCCAGTACTTC. Its translation is CASRRGATETQYF.